This note documents a single TCR beta chain sequence. This record comes from a study of blood T cell repertoires in COVID-19. About the research overall: Samples taken during acute and convalescent COVID-19 were collected in the United States, Italy and Spain. From T cells, B-cell-depleted T cells, or PBMCs came the material, which was cDNA or gDNA.

Per the original data handling: Scientists estimated how many nucleated cells there were by amplifying reference gene primers. Method: immunoSEQ multiplex PCR; TCRdb's copy keeps in-frame clones and lacks some. The V and J calls and clone size are taken from that table; D and trimming were inferred from the DNA. The table lists around 150,000 clones, around 80% of them singletons. CDR1 SEHNR and CDR2 FQNEAQ come from the germline V gene (reference sequence). The CDR3 extends over 14 amino acids. V was clipped by 1 base and J by 5 bases, with 12 bases between them. This receptor was taken from a man aged 60 to 69 with active or convalescent COVID-19. The material sequenced was peripheral blood. The J gene is TRBJ2-7, the V gene TRBV7-9; D is perhaps TRBD2 (5 bases). CDR3 sequence: CASSLDWTGNEQYF. Here the CDR3 DNA reads TGTGCCAGCAGCTTAGACTGGACGGGAAACGAGCAGTACTTC. The full variable domain, completed using reference TRBV7-9 and TRBJ2-7, is DTGVSQNPRHKITKRGQNVTFRCDPISEHNRLYWYRQTLGQGPEFLTYFQNEAQLEKSRLLSDRFSAERPKGSFSTLEIQRTEQGDSAMYLCASSLDWTGNEQYFGPGTRLTVT.